The clone carrying this T cell receptor (beta chain) was seen at least ten times. The target antigen is unknown. This sample was included in a study of T-cell reconstitution after alpha-beta-depleted transplantation in children. Study-wide findings and caveats: Where some patients showed high TCRbeta diversity at day 60, it came from recipient T cells and thymic progenitors that had survived.

The library targeted TCRbeta and was prepared with unique molecular identifiers. TCRdb redid the calling of the PCR reads with MiXCR, one entry per CDR3 protein. Among about 150,000 distinct CDR3 sequences listed, 11% were seen once. Germline CDR1 is SGHTA and CDR2 is FQGNSA. V lost 7 bases and J lost 10, with 11 bases in between. The CDR3 runs 12 residues. This clonotype was obtained from a boy aged 2 to 10 with acute myeloid leukemia, due to receive a stem cell transplant. The genes are TRBV7-2 and TRBJ1-6; D is unclear. Sequenced here: PBMCs, sampled before TCRalphabeta/CD19-depleted stem cell transplant. Here the CDR3 reads CASTLYGSPLHF. The DNA of the CDR3 is TGTGCCAGCACCCTCTACGGCTCACCCCTCCACTTT.